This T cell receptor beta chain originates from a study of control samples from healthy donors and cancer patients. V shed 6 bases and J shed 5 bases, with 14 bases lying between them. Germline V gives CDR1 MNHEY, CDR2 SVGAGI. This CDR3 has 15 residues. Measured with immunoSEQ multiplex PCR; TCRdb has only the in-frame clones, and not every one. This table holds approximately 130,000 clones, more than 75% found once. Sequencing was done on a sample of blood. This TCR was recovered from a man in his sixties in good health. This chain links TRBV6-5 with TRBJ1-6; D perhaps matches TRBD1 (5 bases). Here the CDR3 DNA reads TGTGCCAGCAGCCGGGACCCAACGAATAATTCACCCCTCCACTTT. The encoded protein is CASSRDPTNNSPLHF.